This TCR beta chain was identified during a study of blood T cells in healthy people across ages. Whenever a sample was processed, at least 7 million PBMCs were isolated. The germline V gene has CDR1 SGHKS and CDR2 YYEKEE (reference sequence). The CDR3 totals 16 residues. Alongside a J-beta primer mix, a sample-barcoded 5' primer served in a second PCR lasting about 6 to 12 cycles. TCRdb passed the 5' RACE reads through MiXCR, listing each CDR3 protein once. The profile shows about 800,000 distinct CDR3 sequences, around a quarter of them singletons. A further study also used this sample, focusing on T cells of mothers and their children. That paper states: Each child gave approximately 2.8 million TCR beta CDR3 reads (each mother, over 9.5 million). The study found thymic selection shapes TCR recombination output similarly in related and unrelated pairs. Versus unrelated pairs, overlap was slightly higher in related mother-child pairs, without reaching significance.

The source material was blood. This sequence joins TRBV5-5 and TRBJ2-1; D is perhaps TRBD2 (5 bases). TRBJ2-7 explains the end of the DNA better; the J call may be wrong. The sequence came from a boy aged 10-17 years in good health. The CDR3 protein is CASSHDSNRRLYEQYF. The CDR3 DNA sequence: TGTGCCAGCAGCCATGACTCGAATCGGCGACTATACGAGCAGTACTTC.